Presented here are 12 T cell receptor beta chains from one specimen sequenced in a study of T cell responses to AZD1222 COVID-19 vaccine. TCRdb keeps only in-frame clones here, not all; method: immunoSEQ multiplex PCR. The sample holds about 180,000 clones, approximately 90% seen once. The sample was peripheral blood, taken 28 days after the second AZD1222 dose. These receptors all stem from an adult who received the AZD1222 COVID-19 vaccine.

This clone came up once. The gene calls are TRBV25-1 and TRBJ2-7; TRBD1 matches at 7 bases. Germline CDR1 reads MGHDK; CDR2 reads SYGVNS. With V trimmed by 3 bases and J by 3 bases, 5 bases remained unmatched. CDR3 length: 14 residues. The CDR3 here is CASSETGQSYEQYF. The CDR3 nucleotides are TGTGCCAGCAGTGAGACAGGGCAGAGCTACGAGCAGTACTTC.

This chain links TRBV27 with TRBJ1-4; TRBD1 aligns across 7 bases. Germline V CDR1 and CDR2: MNHEY, SMNVEV (reference sequence). V shed 4 bases and J 6 bases; nucleotides not matched to a gene: 8. The CDR3 covers 15 residues. The CDR3 loop is CASSSRQGPHEKLFF. The CDR3 nucleotides are TGTGCCAGCAGTTCAAGACAGGGTCCCCATGAAAAACTGTTTTTT.

The V call is TRBV3-1 (or the pseudogene TRBV3-2), the J call TRBJ2-1, with 7 bases lining up with TRBD2. Germline V gives CDR1 LGHDT, CDR2 YNNKEL (reference sequence). Trimming took 2 bases from V and 8 from J; bases not matched to a gene: 6. This CDR3 region has 14 residues. The CDR3 here is CASSQLLAGDEQFF. CDR3 nucleotides: TGTGCCAGCAGCCAATTGCTCGCGGGAGATGAGCAGTTCTTC.

V usage is TRBV6-5 and J usage is TRBJ1-2, with D unresolved. This CDR3 comprises 13 residues. Germline V lookup: CDR1 MNHEY, CDR2 SVGAGI. V lost 2 bases and J 10 bases, leaving 14 bases between the germline ends. Written as DNA, the CDR3 is TGTGCCAGCAGTTACGACACCGAATACGTCTACACCTTC. Protein product: CASSYDTEYVYTF.

The chain links TRBV29-1 to TRBJ1-2; TRBD1 is a possible D gene (6 bases). The V end was cut by 7 bases, the J end by 6 bases, with 12 bases between. The CDR3 is made up of 11 amino acids. CDR1 and CDR2 from the germline V gene are SQVTM and ANQGSEA. The CDR3 DNA is TGCAGCGCTATGGACAGCAATGGCTACACCTTC. Its translation: CSAMDSNGYTF.

The J gene is TRBJ2-1, the V gene TRBV5-4; TRBD2 might be the D (6 bases). Germline assignment: CDR1 SGHNT and CDR2 YYREEE (reference sequence). The V gene lost 0 bases and the J gene lost 2 bases, with 12 bases spanning the gap. This CDR3 is built from 16 residues. The CDR3 nucleotides are TGTGCCAGCAGCTTGGAACTAGCAGATACCTACAATGAGCAGTTCTTC. It encodes CASSLELADTYNEQFF.

The V gene is TRBV5-1, the J gene TRBJ1-1; the D is unclear. The V end lost 7 bases, the J end lost 1 base, and 14 bases lay between the germline ends. Germline lookup yields CDR1 SGHRS and CDR2 YFSETQ. The CDR3 totals 14 residues. The chain's CDR3 is CASGLVGQNTEAFF. The CDR3 region has the DNA TGCGCCAGCGGCCTCGTCGGGCAGAACACTGAAGCTTTCTTT.

The V call is TRBV6-4, the J call TRBJ2-1, with 8 positions matching TRBD2. The germline gives CDR1 MRHNA, CDR2 SNTAGT. V lost 4 bases, J lost 5 bases, and 1 base stayed unmatched. There are 13 residues in the CDR3. CDR3 bases: TGTGCCAGCAGTGTACTAGCGGACAATGAGCAGTTCTTC. Translated, it gives CASSVLADNEQFF.

V and J are TRBV20-1 and TRBJ1-6, with unresolved D. The CDR3 totals 14 residues. V was pared by 3 bases and J by 6 bases, with 12 bases between. Germline lookup yields CDR1 DFQATT and CDR2 SNEGSKA (reference sequence). CDR3: CSASLGSTNSPLHF. The CDR3, as DNA: TGCAGTGCTAGTTTGGGCAGTACTAATTCACCCCTCCACTTT.

The chain combines TRBV28 with TRBJ2-7, with 11 bases matching TRBD1. This CDR3 region has 15 residues. Losses at the gene ends were 7 bases for V and 3 bases for J; bases not matched to a gene: 8. Germline lookup yields CDR1 MDHEN and CDR2 SYDVKM. The DNA for the CDR3 is TGTGCCAGCACCCTCCCGGGACAGGGGGGCTACGAGCAGTACTTC. This codes for CASTLPGQGGYEQYF.

The J gene is TRBJ1-5, the V gene TRBV7-2; D call uncertain. The V end lost 1 base, the J end lost 0 bases, and 16 bases lay between the germline ends. The CDR3 spans 18 residues. Germline CDR1 reads SGHTA; CDR2 reads FQGNSA. CDR3 residues: CASSLVSSGGYSNQPQHF. CDR3 nucleotide sequence: TGTGCCAGCAGCTTAGTATCGTCCGGAGGATATAGCAATCAGCCCCAGCATTTT.

The chain joins TRBV6-5 to TRBJ2-3; D may be TRBD2 (6 bases). The V gene's germline CDR1 is MNHEY and CDR2 SVGAGI. CDR3 length: 12 amino acids. V lost 8 bases and J lost 2, with 8 bases in between. The CDR3 spells CASPDYTDTQYF. CDR3 in DNA: TGTGCCAGCCCGGACTACACAGATACGCAGTATTTT.